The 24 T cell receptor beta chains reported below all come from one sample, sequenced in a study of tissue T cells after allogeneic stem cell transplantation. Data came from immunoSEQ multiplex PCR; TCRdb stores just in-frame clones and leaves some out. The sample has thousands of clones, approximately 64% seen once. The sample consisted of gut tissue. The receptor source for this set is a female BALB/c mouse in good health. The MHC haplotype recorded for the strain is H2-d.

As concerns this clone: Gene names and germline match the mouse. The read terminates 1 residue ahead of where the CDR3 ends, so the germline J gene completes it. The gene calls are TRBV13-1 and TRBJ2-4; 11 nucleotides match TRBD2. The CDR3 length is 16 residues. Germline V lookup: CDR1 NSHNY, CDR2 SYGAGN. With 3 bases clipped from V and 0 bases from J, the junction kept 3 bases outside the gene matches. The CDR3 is CASSGGTGGSQNTLYF. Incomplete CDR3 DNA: TGTGCCAGCAGTGGGGGGACTGGGGGCAGTCAAAACACCTTGTAC.

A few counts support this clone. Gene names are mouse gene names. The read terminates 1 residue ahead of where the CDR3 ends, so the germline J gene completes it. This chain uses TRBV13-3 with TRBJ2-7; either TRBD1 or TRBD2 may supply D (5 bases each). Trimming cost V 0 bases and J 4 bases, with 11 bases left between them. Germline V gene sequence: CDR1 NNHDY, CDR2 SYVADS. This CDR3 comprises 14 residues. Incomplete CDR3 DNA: TGTGCCAGCAGTGATGCCCCGGGGGAGTATGAACAGTAC. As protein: CASSDAPGEYEQY. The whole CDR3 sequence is CASSDAPGEYEQYF.

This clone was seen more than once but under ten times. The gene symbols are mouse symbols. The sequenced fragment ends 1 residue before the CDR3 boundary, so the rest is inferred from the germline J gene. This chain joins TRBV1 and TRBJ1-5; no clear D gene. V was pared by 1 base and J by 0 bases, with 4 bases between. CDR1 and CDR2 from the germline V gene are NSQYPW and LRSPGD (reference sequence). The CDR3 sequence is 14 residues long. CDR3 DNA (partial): TGCACCTGCAGTGCAGTCAATAACAACCAGGCTCCGCTT. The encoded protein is CTCSAVNNNQAPL. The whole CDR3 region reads CTCSAVNNNQAPLF.

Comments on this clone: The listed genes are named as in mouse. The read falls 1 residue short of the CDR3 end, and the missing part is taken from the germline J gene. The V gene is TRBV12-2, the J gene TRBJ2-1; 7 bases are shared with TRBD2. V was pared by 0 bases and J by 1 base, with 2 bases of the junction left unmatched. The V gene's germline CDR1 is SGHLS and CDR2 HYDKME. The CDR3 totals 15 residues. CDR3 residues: CASSLGWGNYAEQFF. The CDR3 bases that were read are TGTGCCAGCTCTCTCGGCTGGGGGAACTATGCTGAGCAGTTC. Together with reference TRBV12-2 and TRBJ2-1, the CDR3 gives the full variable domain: NSGVVQSPRYIIKGKGERSILKCIPISGHLSVAWYQQTQGQELKFFIQHYDKMERDKGNLPSRFSVQQFDDYHSEMNMSALELEDSAVYFCASSLGWGNYAEQFFGPGTRLTVL.

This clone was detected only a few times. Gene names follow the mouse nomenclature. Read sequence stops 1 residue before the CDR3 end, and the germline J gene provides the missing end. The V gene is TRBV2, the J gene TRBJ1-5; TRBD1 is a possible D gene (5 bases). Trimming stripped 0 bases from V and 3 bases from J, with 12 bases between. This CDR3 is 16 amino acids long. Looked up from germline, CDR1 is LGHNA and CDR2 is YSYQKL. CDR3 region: CASSQESRGINQAPLF. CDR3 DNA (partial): TGTGCCAGCAGCCAAGAATCCCGGGGGATCAACCAGGCTCCGCTT.

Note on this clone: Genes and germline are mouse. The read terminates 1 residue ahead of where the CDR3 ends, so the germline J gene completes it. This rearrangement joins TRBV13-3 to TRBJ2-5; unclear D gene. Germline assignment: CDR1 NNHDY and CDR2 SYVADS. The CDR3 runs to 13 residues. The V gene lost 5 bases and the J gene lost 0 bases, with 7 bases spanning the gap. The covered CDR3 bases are TGTGCCAGCAGGTCAAATAACCAAGACACCCAGTAC. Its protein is CASRSNNQDTQY. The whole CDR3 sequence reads CASRSNNQDTQYF.

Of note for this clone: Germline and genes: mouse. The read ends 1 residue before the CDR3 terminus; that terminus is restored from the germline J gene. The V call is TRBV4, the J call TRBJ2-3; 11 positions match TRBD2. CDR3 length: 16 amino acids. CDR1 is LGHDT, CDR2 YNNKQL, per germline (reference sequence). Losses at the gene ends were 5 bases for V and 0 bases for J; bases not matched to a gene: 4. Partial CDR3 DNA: TGTGCCAGCAGCCGACTGGGGGGGTCTAGTGCAGAAACGCTGTAT. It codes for CASSRLGGSSAETLY. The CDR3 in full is CASSRLGGSSAETLYF.

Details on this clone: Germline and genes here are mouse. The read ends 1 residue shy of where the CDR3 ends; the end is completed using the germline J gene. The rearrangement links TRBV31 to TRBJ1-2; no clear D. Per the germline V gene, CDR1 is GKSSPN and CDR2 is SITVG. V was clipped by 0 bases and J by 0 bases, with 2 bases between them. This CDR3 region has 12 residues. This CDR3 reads CAWSLTNSDYTF. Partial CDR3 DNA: TGTGCCTGGAGTCTCACAAACTCCGACTACACC.

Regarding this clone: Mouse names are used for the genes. The CDR3 loop is CASGDATMGQYAEQFF. CDR3 bases read: TGTGCCAGCGGTGATGCCACCATGGGACAATATGCTGAGCAGTTC. The chain combines TRBV13-2 with TRBJ2-1; D may be TRBD1 (6 bases). The CDR3 extends 1 residue past the end of the read, so its final part is completed from the germline J gene. The germline CDR1 and CDR2 sequences are NNHNN and SYGAGS (reference sequence). The CDR3 consists of 16 residues. The V and J ends lost 0 bases and 4 bases respectively, with 14 bases between them.

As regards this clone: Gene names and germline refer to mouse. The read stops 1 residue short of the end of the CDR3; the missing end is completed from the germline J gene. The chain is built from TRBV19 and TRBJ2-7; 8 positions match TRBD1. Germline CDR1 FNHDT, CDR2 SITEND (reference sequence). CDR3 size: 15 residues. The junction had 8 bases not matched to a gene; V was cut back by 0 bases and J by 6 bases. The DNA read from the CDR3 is TGTGCCAGCAGTATAGGAGGGCAGGGGGCGGGTGAACAGTAC. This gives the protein CASSIGGQGAGEQY. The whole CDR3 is CASSIGGQGAGEQYF.

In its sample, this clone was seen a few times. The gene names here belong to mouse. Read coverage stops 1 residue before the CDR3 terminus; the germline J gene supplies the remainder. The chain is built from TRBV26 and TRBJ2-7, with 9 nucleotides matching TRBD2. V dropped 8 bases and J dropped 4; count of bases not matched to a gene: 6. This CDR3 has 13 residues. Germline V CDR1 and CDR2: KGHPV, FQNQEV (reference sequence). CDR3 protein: CASSPWGGYEQYF. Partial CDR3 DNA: TGTGCCAGCTCGCCCTGGGGGGGTTATGAACAGTAC.

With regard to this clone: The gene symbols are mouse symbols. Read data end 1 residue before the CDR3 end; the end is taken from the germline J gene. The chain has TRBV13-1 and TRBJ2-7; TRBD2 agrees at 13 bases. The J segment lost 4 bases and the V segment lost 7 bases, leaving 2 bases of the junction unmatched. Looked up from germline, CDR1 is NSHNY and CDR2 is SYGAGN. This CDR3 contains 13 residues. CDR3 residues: CASRTGGAYEQYF. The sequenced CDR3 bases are TGTGCCAGCCGGACTGGGGGGGCATATGAACAGTAC.

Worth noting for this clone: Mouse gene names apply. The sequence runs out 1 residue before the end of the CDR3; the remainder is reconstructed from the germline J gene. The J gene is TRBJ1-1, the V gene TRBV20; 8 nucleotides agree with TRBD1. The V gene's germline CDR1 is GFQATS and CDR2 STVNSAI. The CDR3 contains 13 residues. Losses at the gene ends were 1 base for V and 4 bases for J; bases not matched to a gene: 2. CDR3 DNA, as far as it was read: TGTGGTGCTAGGGGACAGGGGTCCACAGAAGTCTTC. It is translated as CGARGQGSTEVF. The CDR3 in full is CGARGQGSTEVFF.

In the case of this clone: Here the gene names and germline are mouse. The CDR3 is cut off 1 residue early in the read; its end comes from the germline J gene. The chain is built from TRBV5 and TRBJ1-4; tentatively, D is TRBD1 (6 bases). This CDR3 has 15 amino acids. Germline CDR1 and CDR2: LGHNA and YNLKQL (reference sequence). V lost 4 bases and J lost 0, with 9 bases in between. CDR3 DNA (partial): TGTGCCAGCAGCCCAGGACAGATTTCCAACGAAAGATTATTT. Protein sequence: CASSPGQISNERLF. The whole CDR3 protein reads CASSPGQISNERLFF.

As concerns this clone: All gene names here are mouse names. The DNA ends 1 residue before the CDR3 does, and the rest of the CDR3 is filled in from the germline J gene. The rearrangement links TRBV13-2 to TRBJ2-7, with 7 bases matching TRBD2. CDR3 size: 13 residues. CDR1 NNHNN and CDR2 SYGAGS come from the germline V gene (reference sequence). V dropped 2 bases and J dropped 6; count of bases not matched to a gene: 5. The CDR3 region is CASGDFGGSEQYF. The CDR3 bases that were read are TGTGCCAGCGGTGACTTTGGGGGGAGTGAACAGTAC.

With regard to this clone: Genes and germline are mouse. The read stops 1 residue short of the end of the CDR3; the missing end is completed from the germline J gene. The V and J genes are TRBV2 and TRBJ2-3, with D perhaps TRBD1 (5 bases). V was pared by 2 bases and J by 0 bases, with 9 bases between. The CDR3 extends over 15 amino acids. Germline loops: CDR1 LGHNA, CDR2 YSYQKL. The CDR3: CASSQIRDSAETLYF. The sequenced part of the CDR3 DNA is TGTGCCAGCAGCCAAATCAGGGATAGTGCAGAAACGCTGTAT.

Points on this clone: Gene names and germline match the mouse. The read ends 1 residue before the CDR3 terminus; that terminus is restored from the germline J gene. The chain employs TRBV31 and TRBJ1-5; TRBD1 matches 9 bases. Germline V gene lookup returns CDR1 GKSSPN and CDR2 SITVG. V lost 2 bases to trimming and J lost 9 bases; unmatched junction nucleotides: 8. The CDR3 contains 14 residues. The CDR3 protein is CAWSKDRGHRAPLF. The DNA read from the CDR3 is TGTGCCTGGAGTAAGGACAGGGGACACCGGGCTCCGCTT.

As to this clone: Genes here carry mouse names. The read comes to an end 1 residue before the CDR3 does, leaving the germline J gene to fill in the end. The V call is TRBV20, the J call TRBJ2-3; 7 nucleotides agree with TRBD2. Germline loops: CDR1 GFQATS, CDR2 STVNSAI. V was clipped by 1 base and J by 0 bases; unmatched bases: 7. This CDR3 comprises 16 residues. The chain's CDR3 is CGARAPGLTSAETLYF. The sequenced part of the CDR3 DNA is TGTGGTGCTAGGGCTCCGGGACTGACTAGTGCAGAAACGCTGTAT. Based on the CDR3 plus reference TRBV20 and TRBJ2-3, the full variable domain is GALVYQYPRRTICKSGTSMRMECQAVGFQATSVAWYRQSPQKTFELIALSTVNSAIKYEQNFTQEKFPISHPNLSFSSMTVLNAYLEDRGLYLCGARAPGLTSAETLYFGSGTRLTVL.

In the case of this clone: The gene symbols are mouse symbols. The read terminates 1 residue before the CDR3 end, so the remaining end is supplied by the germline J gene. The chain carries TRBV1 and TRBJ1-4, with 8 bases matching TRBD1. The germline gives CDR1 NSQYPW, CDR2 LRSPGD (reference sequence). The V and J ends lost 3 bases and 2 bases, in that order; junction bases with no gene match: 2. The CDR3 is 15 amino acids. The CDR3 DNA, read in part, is TGCACCTGCAGTGCCGGACAGGGATCCAACGAAAGATTATTT. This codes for CTCSAGQGSNERLF. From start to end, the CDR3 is CTCSAGQGSNERLFF.

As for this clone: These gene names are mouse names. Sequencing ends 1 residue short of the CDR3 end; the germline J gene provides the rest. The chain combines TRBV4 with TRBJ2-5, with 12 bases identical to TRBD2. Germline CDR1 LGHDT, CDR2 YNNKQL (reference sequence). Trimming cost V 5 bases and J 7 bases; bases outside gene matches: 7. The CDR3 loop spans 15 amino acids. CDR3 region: CASSHDWGGRNTQYF. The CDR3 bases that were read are TGTGCCAGCAGCCACGACTGGGGGGGCCGAAACACCCAGTAC.

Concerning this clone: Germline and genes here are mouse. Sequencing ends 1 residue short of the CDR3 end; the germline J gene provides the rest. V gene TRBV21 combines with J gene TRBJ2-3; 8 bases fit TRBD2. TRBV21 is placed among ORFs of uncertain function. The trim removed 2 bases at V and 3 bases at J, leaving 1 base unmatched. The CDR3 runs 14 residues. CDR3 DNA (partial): TGTGCTAGCAGTCAAGCTGGGGGGGCAGAAACGCTGTAT. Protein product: CASSQAGGAETLY. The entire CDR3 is CASSQAGGAETLYF.

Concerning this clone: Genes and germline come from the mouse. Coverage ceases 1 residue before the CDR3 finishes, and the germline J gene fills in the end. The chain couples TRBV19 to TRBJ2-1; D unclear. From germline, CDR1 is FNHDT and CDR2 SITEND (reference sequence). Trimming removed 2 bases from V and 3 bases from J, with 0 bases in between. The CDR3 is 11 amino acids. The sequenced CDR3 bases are TGTGCCAGCAGTATCTATGCTGAGCAGTTC. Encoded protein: CASSIYAEQF. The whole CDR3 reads CASSIYAEQFF.

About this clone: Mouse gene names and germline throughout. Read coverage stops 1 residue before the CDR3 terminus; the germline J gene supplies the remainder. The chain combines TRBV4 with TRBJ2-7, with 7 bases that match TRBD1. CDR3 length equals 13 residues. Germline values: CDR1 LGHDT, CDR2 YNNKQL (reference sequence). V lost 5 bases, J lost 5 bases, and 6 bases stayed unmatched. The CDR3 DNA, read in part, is TGTGCCAGCAGCCCCGTCGACAGGGATGAACAGTAC. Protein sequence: CASSPVDRDEQY. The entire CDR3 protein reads CASSPVDRDEQYF.

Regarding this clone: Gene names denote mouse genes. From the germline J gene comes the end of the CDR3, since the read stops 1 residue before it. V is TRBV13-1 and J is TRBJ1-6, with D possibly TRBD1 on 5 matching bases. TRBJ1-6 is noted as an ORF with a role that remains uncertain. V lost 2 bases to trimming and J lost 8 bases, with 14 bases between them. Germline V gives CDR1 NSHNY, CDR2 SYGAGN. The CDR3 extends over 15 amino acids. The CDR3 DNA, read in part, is TGTGCCAGCAGTGAGACAGTGGGGCGAGATTCGCCCCTCTAC. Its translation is CASSETVGRDSPLY. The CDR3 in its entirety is CASSETVGRDSPLYF.